Below are 13 T cell receptor beta chains sequenced from a single sample in a study of T cells expressing NK-cell markers. One entry per CDR3 protein, without DNA, is what TCRdb gives after re-calling the 5' RACE reads. Found here are a few hundred thousand distinct CDR3 sequences; the top ten clones hold around 3.3%. The sample taken for sequencing was blood T cells: a sorted CD56 or NKG2C T cell subset, CD4+ or CD8+ T cells, or bulk PBMC T cells (not recorded which). The receptors stem from a man between 18 and 29 years old in good health.

The chain combines TRBV7-9 with TRBJ2-7; TCRdb names TRBD2, which stays unverified in the absence of DNA. Germline lookup yields CDR1 SEHNR and CDR2 FQNEAQ (reference sequence). This CDR3 is built from 12 residues. The CDR3 loop is CASGRETYEQYF.

The chain links TRBV12-3 or TRBV12-4 to TRBJ2-1; the D call from TCRdb, TRBD1, cannot be confirmed without DNA. This CDR3 is built from 14 residues. The CDR3: CASSRDRTYNEQFF.

The gene calls are TRBV12-3 or TRBV12-4 and TRBJ2-5. The CDR3 totals 13 residues. The CDR3 here is CASRIPGEETQYF.

This chain links TRBV29-1 with TRBJ2-2; the TCRdb call, TRBD1, lacks DNA for checking. The CDR3 is 17 residues long. Germline V gene lookup returns CDR1 SQVTM and CDR2 ANQGSEA. CDR3 sequence: CSVEAGAGRMNTGELFF.

The J gene is TRBJ2-7, the V gene TRBV20-1; there is no DNA to check the TCRdb D call of TRBD2. This CDR3 has 15 residues. Germline V lookup: CDR1 DFQATT, CDR2 SNEGSKA (reference sequence). The CDR3 sequence is CSARLGGTTHFEQYF.

The chain links TRBV5-4 to TRBJ1-1. This CDR3 region has 17 residues. The germline V gene encodes CDR1 SGHNT and CDR2 YYREEE (reference sequence). CDR3 residues: CASSLKARAEMNTEAFF.

The chain couples TRBV6-2 or TRBV6-3 to TRBJ2-1; TCRdb outputs TRBD1, but without DNA this stays unchecked. CDR3 length: 13 residues. Germline V CDR1 and CDR2: MNHEY, SVGEGT. CDR3 residues: CASRGQSYNEQFF.

The chain combines TRBV5-1 with TRBJ1-1; TCRdb designates TRBD1, a call that cannot be tested without DNA. This CDR3 region has 14 residues. CDR1 SGHRS and CDR2 YFSETQ come from the germline V gene. The CDR3 loop reads CASSSTGMNTEAFF.

The rearrangement joins TRBV5-6 to TRBJ2-5. This CDR3 region has 14 residues. The germline V gene encodes CDR1 SGHDT and CDR2 YYEEEE. The CDR3: CASSLESRQETQYF. Full variable domain (outside the CDR3, taken from reference TRBV5-6 and TRBJ2-5): DAGVTQSPTHLIKTRGQQVTLRCSPKSGHDTVSWYQQALGQGPQFIFQYYEEEERQRGNFPDRFSGHQFPNYSSELNVNALLLGDSALYLCASSLESRQETQYFGPGTRLLVL.

The genes are TRBV7-2 and TRBJ1-5; TCRdb's D call of TRBD1 is untestable without DNA. The germline V gene has CDR1 SGHTA and CDR2 FQGNSA. The CDR3 runs 15 residues. CDR3 loop: CASSPQTGTNQPQHF.

V and J are TRBV12-3 or TRBV12-4 and TRBJ2-3; TCRdb's D call, TRBD2, is unchecked because there is no DNA. The length of the CDR3 is 14 residues. The CDR3 is CASVGRVDRDTQYF.

V is TRBV5-1 and J is TRBJ2-2. The V gene's germline CDR1 is SGHRS and CDR2 YFSETQ. There are 13 residues in the CDR3. CDR3 sequence: CASSLGDTGELFF.

This chain connects TRBV20-1 to TRBJ2-6; no DNA is available, so the TRBD1 call from TCRdb remains unchecked. Germline V gene data show CDR1 as DFQATT and CDR2 as SNEGSKA (reference sequence). This CDR3 comprises 18 residues. The CDR3 reads CSAHRLGQGASGANVLTF.